What follows are 6 T cell receptor beta chains derived from one specimen sequenced in a study of read filtering for tumor transcriptome and immune sequencing. Molecular barcoded adaptors covering alpha/delta and beta/gamma chains were used on about 0.4 ug RNA. A single record per CDR3 protein comes from TCRdb applying MiXCR to the reads. The table shows some 50,000 distinct CDR3 sequences, with less than 20% occurring only once. The material sequenced was a population of CD138-negative cells sorted from bone marrow. The source of these receptors is a donor aged 40 or older with multiple myeloma.

This clonotype was seen many times. This chain connects TRBV29-1 to TRBJ2-2; D remains unclear. Germline V gene data show CDR1 as SQVTM and CDR2 as ANQGSEA. The germline V and J ends were trimmed by 6 bases and 6 bases, with 17 bases remaining between them. This CDR3 is built from 14 residues. CDR3 sequence reads: CSVSRRQAAGELFF. Written as DNA, the CDR3 is TGCAGCGTCAGCCGGCGTCAGGCCGCCGGGGAGCTGTTTTTT.

A few counts support this clonotype. The genes are TRBV6-1 and TRBJ2-3; no reliable D call. Germline V gene sequence: CDR1 MNHNS, CDR2 SASEGT. The CDR3 extends over 14 amino acids. The V gene lost 2 bases and the J gene lost 2 bases, with 8 bases spanning the gap. CDR3 residues: CASSEFDYTDTQYF. The CDR3 DNA reads TGTGCCAGCAGTGAATTCGATTACACAGATACGCAGTATTTT.

This clonotype showed up many times. The chain recombines TRBV5-4 with TRBJ2-2; D possibly corresponds to TRBD2 (7 bases). CDR1 and CDR2 from the germline V gene are SGHNT and YYREEE (reference sequence). Trimming removed 9 bases at V and 1 base at J, with 16 bases between. The CDR3 contains 15 residues. The CDR3 nucleotides read TGTGCCAACTCTAACGGGGGGCAGAACACCGGGGAGCTGTTTTTT. Its translation is CANSNGGQNTGELFF.

The chain uses TRBV7-9 and TRBJ2-3; D is ambiguous. This CDR3 has 13 residues. In germline, CDR1 is SEHNR, CDR2 FQNEAQ (reference sequence). Trimming cost V 2 bases and J 2 bases, with 5 bases left between them. The CDR3 sequence is CASSLPDTDTQYF. The DNA of the CDR3 is TGTGCCAGCAGCTTACCTGACACAGATACGCAGTATTTT.

This clonotype has at least ten counts. CDR3 DNA sequence: TGTGCCAGCAGCTTAGAATTGTTAGCGGGAGAAGAGACCCAGTACTTC. This translates into CASSLELLAGEETQYF. The chain uses TRBV7-6 and TRBJ2-5; 9 nucleotides line up with TRBD2. The trim removed 1 base at V and 3 bases at J, leaving 6 bases unmatched. CDR3 length: 16 amino acids. Germline CDR1 SGHVS, CDR2 FNYEAQ.

This clonotype was seen many times. The chain is built from TRBV6-6 and TRBJ2-7, with D tentatively TRBD2 (5 bases). The CDR3 length is 17 residues. With 0 bases removed from V and 2 bases from J, the gap between germline ends came to 17 bases. Germline V lookup: CDR1 MNHNY, CDR2 SVGAGI (reference sequence). The CDR3 spells CASSYSTDRGMAYEQYF. CDR3 nucleotide sequence: TGTGCCAGCAGTTACTCCACGGACCGGGGTATGGCCTACGAGCAGTACTTC.